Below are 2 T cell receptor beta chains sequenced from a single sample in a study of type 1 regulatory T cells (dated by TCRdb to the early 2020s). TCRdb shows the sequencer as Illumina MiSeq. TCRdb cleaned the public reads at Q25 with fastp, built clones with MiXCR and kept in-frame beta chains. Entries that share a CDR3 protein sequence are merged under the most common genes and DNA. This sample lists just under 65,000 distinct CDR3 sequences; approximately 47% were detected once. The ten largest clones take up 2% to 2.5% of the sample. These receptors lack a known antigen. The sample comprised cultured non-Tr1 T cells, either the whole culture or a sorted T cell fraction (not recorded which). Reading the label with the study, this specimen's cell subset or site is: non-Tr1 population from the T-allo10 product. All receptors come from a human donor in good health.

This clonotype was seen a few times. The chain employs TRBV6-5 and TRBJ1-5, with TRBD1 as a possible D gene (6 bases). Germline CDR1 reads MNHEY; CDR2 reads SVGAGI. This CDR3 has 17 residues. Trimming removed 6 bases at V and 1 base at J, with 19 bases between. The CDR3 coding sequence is TGTGCCAGCAGCCCTTTACGGGCAGGGGCGAGCAATCAGCCCCAGCATTTT. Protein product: CASSPLRAGASNQPQHF.

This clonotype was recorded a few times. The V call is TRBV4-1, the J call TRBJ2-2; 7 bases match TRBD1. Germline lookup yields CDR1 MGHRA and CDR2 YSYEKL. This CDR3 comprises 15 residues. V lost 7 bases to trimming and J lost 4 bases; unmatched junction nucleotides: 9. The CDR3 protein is CASTRTGWGTGELFF. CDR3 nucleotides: TGCGCCAGCACTCGGACAGGATGGGGCACCGGGGAGCTGTTTTTT.